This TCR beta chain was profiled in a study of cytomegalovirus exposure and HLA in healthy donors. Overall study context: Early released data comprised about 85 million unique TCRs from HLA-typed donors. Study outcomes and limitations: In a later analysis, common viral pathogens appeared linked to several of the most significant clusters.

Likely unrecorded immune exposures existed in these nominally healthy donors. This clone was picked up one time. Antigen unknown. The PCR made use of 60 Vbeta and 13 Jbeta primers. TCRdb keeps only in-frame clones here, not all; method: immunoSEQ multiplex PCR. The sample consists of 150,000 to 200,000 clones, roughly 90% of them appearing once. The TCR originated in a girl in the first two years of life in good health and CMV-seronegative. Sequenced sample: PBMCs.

CDR3 nucleotide sequence: TGTGCCAGCAGTTTATCGGAGGGGGTATTAGCGGGAGGGCAGTTCTTC. Translated, it gives CASSLSEGVLAGGQFF. The chain is built from TRBV27 and TRBJ2-1; 10 bases are a match to TRBD2. The CDR3 spans 16 residues. Unmatched junction bases numbered 11, after V lost 0 bases and J lost 12 bases. The germline gives CDR1 MNHEY, CDR2 SMNVEV (reference sequence).